These 30 T cell receptor beta chains share one sample of origin, sequenced in a study of cytomegalovirus exposure and HLA in healthy donors. The assay was immunoSEQ multiplex PCR, and TCRdb's table has in-frame clones only and misses some. The sample has more than 55,000 clones, 75% to 95% seen once. The sequenced sample consisted of PBMCs. The receptors stem from a young man in good health and CMV-seronegative.

The chain uses TRBV7-2 and TRBJ2-5; 8 bases align to TRBD2. Germline loops: CDR1 SGHTA, CDR2 FQGNSA. Trimming removed 6 bases from V and 7 bases from J; junction bases left unmatched: 13. This CDR3 is 15 amino acids long. In DNA, the CDR3 is TGTGCCAGCAGTCCCTCCGGGACTAGTAAGGGGACCCAGTACTTC. Protein: CASSPSGTSKGTQYF.

This sequence joins TRBV28 and TRBJ2-7, with 12 bases aligning to TRBD2. CDR3 length: 16 amino acids. V dropped 2 bases and J dropped 4; count of bases not matched to a gene: 6. The V gene's germline CDR1 is MDHEN and CDR2 SYDVKM. The CDR3 region is CASSLRGTSGYYEQYF. CDR3 nucleotide sequence: TGTGCCAGCAGTTTACGCGGGACTAGCGGGTATTACGAGCAGTACTTC.

In the case of this clone: The sample holds other DNA sequences that translate to the same CDR3. The V and J genes are TRBV27 and TRBJ2-1; tentative D call: TRBD2 (5 bases). Trimming removed 6 bases at V and 1 base at J, with 10 bases between. The length of the CDR3 is 14 residues. CDR1 is MNHEY and CDR2 is SMNVEV in the germline V gene (reference sequence). In nucleotides, the CDR3 is TGTGCCAGCAGCGGCGGGTATTCCTACAATGAGCAGTTCTTC. Amino acid sequence: CASSGGYSYNEQFF.

The CDR3 spells CASSSDTNYGYTF. CDR3 bases: TGTGCCAGCAGCTCCGACACTAACTATGGCTACACCTTC. The J gene is TRBJ1-2, the V gene TRBV7-9; D not resolved. Germline V lookup: CDR1 SEHNR, CDR2 FQNEAQ (reference sequence). Trimming took 4 bases from V and 0 from J, leaving 6 bases between them. The length of the CDR3 is 13 residues.

This chain uses TRBV21-1 with TRBJ2-3; the D segment call TRBD1 is taken from the table without a DNA check. TRBV21-1 is a known pseudogene. The CDR3 spans 17 residues. The CDR3 coding sequence is TGTGCCAGCAGCGCTAAGGGATCCGGGACAGATTCAGATACGCAGTATTTT. It translates to CASSAKGSGTDSDTQYF.

This clone was seen only once. The chain carries TRBV6-6 and TRBJ1-5; TRBD1 might be the D (5 bases). The CDR3 totals 12 residues. V lost 6 bases and J lost 7, with 10 bases in between. Germline lookup yields CDR1 MNHNY and CDR2 SVGAGI (reference sequence). The CDR3 is CASSRVDQPQHF. DNA for the CDR3: TGTGCCAGCAGCAGGGTCGACCAGCCCCAGCATTTT.

The chain links TRBV2 to TRBJ1-2, with a tentative D call TRBD1 (6 bases). The CDR3 loop spans 15 amino acids. CDR1 SNHLY and CDR2 FYNNEI come from the germline V gene. V gave up 5 bases and J gave up 4 bases, with 17 bases separating them. This CDR3 reads CASSRAAGAGYGYTF. The CDR3 region has the DNA TGTGCCAGCAGTCGCGCCGCGGGGGCAGGCTATGGCTACACCTTC.

The rearrangement uses TRBV6-5 and TRBJ1-4; tentative D call: TRBD1 (5 bases). V lost 2 bases to trimming and J lost 7 bases, with 11 bases between them. This CDR3 spans 14 amino acids. Per the germline V gene, CDR1 is MNHEY and CDR2 is SVGAGI. CDR3 bases: TGTGCCAGCAGTTACGCCAGGGCCGGTGAAAAACTGTTTTTT. Its translation is CASSYARAGEKLFF.

The chain is built from TRBV5-5 and TRBJ2-7; D unclear. V lost 2 bases and J lost 3, with 18 bases in between. From germline, CDR1 is SGHKS and CDR2 YYEKEE (reference sequence). The CDR3 length is 16 residues. In DNA, the CDR3 is TGTGCCAGCAGCTTTGGTTTTTCGAGACTTATCTACGAGCAGTACTTC. It yields the protein CASSFGFSRLIYEQYF.

This rearrangement joins TRBV30 to TRBJ1-2; D is possibly TRBD1 (6 bases). V lost 4 bases, J lost 1 base, and 10 bases lay in between. The germline CDR1 and CDR2 sequences are GTSNPN and SVGIG (reference sequence). The CDR3 contains 13 residues. CDR3 loop: CAWTGVVNYGYTF. CDR3 in DNA: TGTGCCTGGACAGGGGTAGTTAACTATGGCTACACCTTC.

The genes are TRBV2 and TRBJ2-1, with 8 positions matching TRBD2. Trimming cost V 5 bases and J 4 bases; bases outside gene matches: 13. CDR3 length equals 17 residues. Looked up from germline, CDR1 is SNHLY and CDR2 is FYNNEI. The CDR3 loop reads CASSFSPGSGSYNEQFF. The CDR3 DNA reads as TGTGCCAGCAGTTTCTCGCCTGGAAGCGGGAGTTACAATGAGCAGTTCTTC. Variable domain in full (rest from reference TRBV2 and TRBJ2-1): EPEVTQTPSHQVTQMGQEVILRCVPISNHLYFYWYRQILGQKVEFLVSFYNNEISEKSEIFDDQFSVERPDGSNFTLKIRSTKLEDSAMYFCASSFSPGSGSYNEQFFGPGTRLTVL.

The V call is TRBV11-2, the J call TRBJ2-1, with a possible D match to TRBD2 (6 bases). V was trimmed by 6 bases and J by 7 bases, leaving 13 bases between them. Germline V gene data show CDR1 as SGHAT and CDR2 as FQNNGV. The CDR3 loop spans 13 amino acids. The DNA for the CDR3 is TGTGCCAGCAGGAACGCTGGGGGGAATGAGCAGTTCTTC. This sequence encodes CASRNAGGNEQFF. Full variable domain (remainder filled in from reference TRBV11-2 and TRBJ2-1): EAGVAQSPRYKIIEKRQSVAFWCNPISGHATLYWYQQILGQGPKLLIQFQNNGVVDDSQLPKDRFSAERLKGVDSTLKIQPAKLEDSAVYLCASRNAGGNEQFFGPGTRLTVL.

J is TRBJ2-2 and V is TRBV7-2, with TRBD2 matching 12 bases. This CDR3 is 15 amino acids long. V gave up 5 bases and J gave up 6 bases; unmatched junction bases: 4. Germline assignment: CDR1 SGHTA and CDR2 FQGNSA. The CDR3 is CASSRTSGTPGELFF. The DNA for the CDR3 is TGTGCCAGCAGCCGGACTAGCGGGACTCCCGGGGAGCTGTTTTTT.

The rearrangement uses TRBV28 and TRBJ2-2; 12 bases map to TRBD2. The CDR3 runs 16 residues. The V segment lost 3 bases and the J segment 6 bases; nucleotides outside the gene matches: 5. From germline, CDR1 is MDHEN and CDR2 SYDVKM. The CDR3 DNA reads as TGTGCCAGCAGTTTCTCTAGCGGGAGGGCCCCCGGGGAGCTGTTTTTT. Translation: CASSFSSGRAPGELFF. Full variable domain (missing parts from reference TRBV28 and TRBJ2-2): DVKVTQSSRYLVKRTGEKVFLECVQDMDHENMFWYRQDPGLGLRLIYFSYDVKMKEKGDIPEGYSVSREKKERFSLILESASTNQTSMYLCASSFSSGRAPGELFFGEGSRLTVL.

V usage is TRBV5-1 and J usage is TRBJ2-5, with D uncertain. V was cut by 0 bases and J by 5 bases, with 11 bases left in between. This CDR3 contains 14 residues. From germline, CDR1 is SGHRS and CDR2 YFSETQ. Here the CDR3 reads CASSLVGFWETQYF. In nucleotides, the CDR3 is TGCGCCAGCAGCTTGGTTGGCTTCTGGGAGACCCAGTACTTC.

This chain connects TRBV2 to TRBJ1-2; D not certain. Germline CDR1 reads SNHLY; CDR2 reads FYNNEI. The CDR3 length is 11 residues. V was clipped by 7 bases and J by 8 bases, with 11 bases between them. CDR3 region: CASNPSKGYTF. The CDR3 DNA sequence: TGTGCCAGCAATCCGAGCAAGGGCTACACCTTC.

This chain connects TRBV28 to TRBJ2-1; D is possibly TRBD1 (5 bases). The CDR3 is 15 amino acids. Per germline, CDR1 MDHEN and CDR2 SYDVKM. Trimming took off 7 bases at V and 6 bases at J, with 19 bases between the two ends. CDR3 sequence: CASNLPQGRRNEQFF. The CDR3 DNA is TGTGCCAGCAACCTGCCGCAGGGTAGGCGCAATGAGCAGTTCTTC.

The CDR3 DNA is TGTGCCAGCAGTGACTCGTTCGGGCGGGGAAACACCGGGGAGCTGTTTTTT. Residues: CASSDSFGRGNTGELFF. V is TRBV6-4 and J is TRBJ2-2, with D perhaps TRBD2 (6 bases). Germline assignment: CDR1 MRHNA and CDR2 SNTAGT. The V end lost 0 bases, the J end lost 2 bases, and 13 bases lay between the germline ends. CDR3 length: 17 residues.

The CDR3 reads CASSLGGTKNIQYF. The DNA of the CDR3 is TGTGCCAGCAGCTTAGGGGGCACAAAAAACATTCAGTACTTC. This chain links TRBV5-5 with TRBJ2-4, with 7 bases matching TRBD1. The germline CDR1 and CDR2 sequences are SGHKS and YYEKEE (reference sequence). The CDR3 has 14 amino acids. V shed 2 bases and J 4 bases; nucleotides not matched to a gene: 3. The full variable domain, in which reference TRBV5-5 and TRBJ2-4 provide the parts outside the CDR3, is DAGVTQSPTHLIKTRGQQVTLRCSPISGHKSVSWYQQVLGQGPQFIFQYYEKEERGRGNFPDRFSARQFPNYSSELNVNALLLGDSALYLCASSLGGTKNIQYFGAGTRLSVL.

This clone was detected only once. The chain uses TRBV5-1 and TRBJ2-1; 10 nucleotides line up with TRBD1. Trimming cost V 4 bases and J 8 bases; bases outside gene matches: 6. Germline CDR1 is SGHRS and CDR2 is YFSETQ. The CDR3 has 14 residues. This CDR3 reads CASSPGTGVDEQFF. The DNA for the CDR3 is TGCGCCAGCAGCCCGGGGACAGGGGTCGATGAGCAGTTCTTC.

The chain carries TRBV4-2 and TRBJ1-2; TRBD1 is a possible D gene (6 bases). V was shortened by 5 bases and J by 0 bases, with 13 bases between the two germline ends. CDR3 size: 15 residues. CDR1 and CDR2 (germline): LGHNA, YNFKEQ. The CDR3 region is CASSFGDTANYGYTF. The CDR3 coding sequence is TGTGCCAGCAGCTTCGGGGACACCGCTAACTATGGCTACACCTTC.

This chain connects TRBV5-1 to TRBJ2-5; possible D gene TRBD2, 5 bases. Trimming pared 5 bases from V and 7 bases from J, leaving 18 bases between. In germline, CDR1 is SGHRS, CDR2 YFSETQ. The CDR3 has 14 amino acids. The CDR3, as DNA: TGCGCCAGCAGTTCGGCGCCCTCTGCGGGGACCCAGTACTTC. This codes for CASSSAPSAGTQYF.

The chain is built from TRBV28 and TRBJ2-2; the D is unclear. The CDR3 is made up of 11 amino acids. The germline CDR1 and CDR2 sequences are MDHEN and SYDVKM. V dropped 4 bases and J dropped 6 bases, with 3 bases sitting between them. The CDR3 nucleotides are TGTGCCAGCAGTTCCGCCGGGGAGCTGTTTTTT. Translated, it gives CASSSAGELFF.

The rearrangement links TRBV28 to TRBJ2-7, with D perhaps TRBD1 (6 bases). Per the germline V gene, CDR1 is MDHEN and CDR2 is SYDVKM. Trimming took off 8 bases at V and 0 bases at J, with 20 bases between the two ends. This CDR3 contains 16 residues. As DNA, the CDR3 is TGTGCCAGCTCTAAATACTTCAGGGGCCTCTCCTACGAGCAGTACTTC. Translation gives CASSKYFRGLSYEQYF. The variable domain in full, completed from reference TRBV28 and TRBJ2-7, reads DVKVTQSSRYLVKRTGEKVFLECVQDMDHENMFWYRQDPGLGLRLIYFSYDVKMKEKGDIPEGYSVSREKKERFSLILESASTNQTSMYLCASSKYFRGLSYEQYFGPGTRLTVT.

The chain carries TRBV9 and TRBJ2-5; D may be TRBD2 (5 bases). Trimming cost V 3 bases and J 4 bases, with 13 bases left between them. There are 14 residues in the CDR3. The germline CDR1 and CDR2 sequences are SGDLS and YYNGEE. The CDR3 bases are TGTGCCAGCAGCGGCGGGCCGGCGGGAGAGACCCAGTACTTC. This translates into CASSGGPAGETQYF.

This clone appeared once. The chain is built from TRBV6-6 and TRBJ2-1; 10 positions match TRBD2. The germline V gene encodes CDR1 MNHNY and CDR2 SVGAGI (reference sequence). Trimming at V came to 4 bases and at J to 9 bases, leaving 9 bases not matched to a gene. CDR3 length equals 15 residues. The CDR3 nucleotides read TGTGCCAGCAGTTCACAAGCGGGAGGGCCGATTGAGCAGTTCTTC. Translated, it gives CASSSQAGGPIEQFF.

The V call is TRBV6-5, the J call TRBJ2-1; a weak D match, TRBD2 (5 bases). The V gene lost 2 bases and the J gene lost 3 bases, with 8 bases spanning the gap. The CDR3 spans 14 residues. The V gene's germline CDR1 is MNHEY and CDR2 SVGAGI. The CDR3, as DNA: TGTGCCAGCAGTTACCGGACTGTCTACAATGAGCAGTTCTTC. Its protein product is CASSYRTVYNEQFF.

This clone was picked up one time. The gene calls are TRBV5-1 and TRBJ2-1; 11 nucleotides line up with TRBD2. The CDR3 loop spans 15 amino acids. The germline V gene encodes CDR1 SGHRS and CDR2 YFSETQ. The J segment lost 5 bases and the V segment lost 4 bases, leaving 5 bases of the junction unmatched. As DNA, the CDR3 is TGCGCCAGCAGCCCGATAGCGGGAGGGAACAATGAGCAGTTCTTC. This gives the protein CASSPIAGGNNEQFF. The full variable domain, rest sourced from reference TRBV5-1 and TRBJ2-1, is KAGVTQTPRYLIKTRGQQVTLSCSPISGHRSVSWYQQTPGQGLQFLFEYFSETQRNKGNFPGRFSGRQFSNSRSEMNVSTLELGDSALYLCASSPIAGGNNEQFFGPGTRLTVL.

The rearrangement uses TRBV2 and TRBJ1-2; D is ambiguous. The V gene's germline CDR1 is SNHLY and CDR2 FYNNEI. Trimming pared 4 bases from V and 7 bases from J, leaving 25 bases between. CDR3 length: 17 amino acids. Here the CDR3 reads CASSGEGLEALFVGYTF. The DNA for the CDR3 is TGTGCCAGCAGTGGAGAGGGCCTAGAAGCATTATTTGTTGGCTACACCTTC.

This chain connects TRBV6-6 to TRBJ2-1; a possible D gene is TRBD2 (5 bases). Trimming cost V 5 bases and J 1 base, with 9 bases left between them. Germline V CDR1 and CDR2: MNHNY, SVGAGI (reference sequence). The CDR3 sequence is 14 residues long. The chain's CDR3 is CASSGRASYNEQFF. For the CDR3, the DNA is TGTGCCAGCAGTGGGCGGGCATCCTACAATGAGCAGTTCTTC.